Below, 10 T cell receptor beta chains from the same sample are listed, as sequenced in a study of T and B cells in COVID-19 patients. Multiplex PCR with BIOMED2 TRB-A/B primer pools amplified TRB rearrangements. TCRdb recomputed calls from the multiplex PCR reads with MiXCR, one row per CDR3 protein. The data contain approximately 20,000 distinct CDR3 sequences, under 30% of them singletons. Blood genomic DNA input for TRB amplification was about 240-550 ng. Material for sequencing was blood. These receptors came from a human donor who had recovered from COVID-19.

This clonotype has more than one count but fewer than ten. The V call is TRBV24-1, the J call TRBJ2-2; 7 bases line up with TRBD1. With 3 bases clipped from V and 1 base from J, the junction kept 4 bases outside the gene matches. CDR3 length: 16 amino acids. CDR1 and CDR2 (germline): KGHDR, SFDVKD. CDR3 amino acids: CATSDATGWNTGELFF. CDR3 nucleotides: TGTGCCACCAGTGATGCGACAGGGTGGAACACCGGGGAGCTGTTTTTT.

The rearrangement links TRBV7-9 to TRBJ2-3; TRBD1 aligns across 10 bases. J gave up 2 bases and V 5 bases, and 7 bases lay outside the gene matches. Germline CDR1 is SEHNR and CDR2 is FQNEAQ (reference sequence). This CDR3 comprises 16 residues. CDR3 sequence reads: CASSDTGTGATDTQYF. In DNA, the CDR3 is TGTGCCAGCAGCGATACCGGGACAGGGGCCACAGATACGCAGTATTTT.

The V call is TRBV6-2 or TRBV6-3, the J call TRBJ1-1; a weak D match, TRBD1 (6 bases). This CDR3 has 13 residues. With 8 bases removed from V and 5 bases from J, the gap between germline ends came to 15 bases. Germline-derived CDR1 and CDR2 are MNHEY and SVGEGT. The CDR3 sequence: CASWGGGGTEAFF. The CDR3 DNA reads as TGTGCCAGCTGGGGGGGGGGCGGAACTGAAGCTTTCTTT.

This clonotype was counted a few times. CDR3 sequence reads: CASSLARGWTYEQYF. In DNA form, the CDR3 reads TGTGCCAGCAGTTTAGCGCGGGGGTGGACCTACGAGCAGTACTTC. The rearrangement uses TRBV12-3 or TRBV12-4 and TRBJ2-7, with 7 bases that match TRBD2. Unmatched junction bases numbered 4, after V lost 0 bases and J lost 2 bases. The CDR3 has 15 amino acids.

This clonotype was seen more than once but under ten times. Here the CDR3 reads CASSYDRVNEKLFF. The CDR3 DNA follows: TGTGCCAGCAGTTACGACAGGGTTAATGAAAAACTGTTTTTT. This chain joins TRBV6-2 or TRBV6-3 and TRBJ1-4; 7 bases fit TRBD1. Germline V gene lookup returns CDR1 MNHEY and CDR2 SVGEGT. With V trimmed by 2 bases and J by 4 bases, 1 base remained unmatched. This CDR3 is 14 amino acids long.

The V call is TRBV7-9, the J call TRBJ2-7; D call uncertain. Per the germline V gene, CDR1 is SEHNR and CDR2 is FQNEAQ (reference sequence). The length of the CDR3 is 14 residues. The V end lost 3 bases, the J end lost 0 bases, and 9 bases lay between the germline ends. CDR3 DNA: TGTGCCAGCAGCTTTTATAGGGACTCCTACGAGCAGTACTTC. Protein product: CASSFYRDSYEQYF.

Turning to this clonotype: A much larger clone lies a single base off, so this may be a read error. V is TRBV29-1 and J is TRBJ2-1, with D maybe TRBD2 (7 bases). The V end was cut by 0 bases, the J end by 8 bases, with 17 bases between. Germline CDR1 is SQVTM and CDR2 is ANQGSEA. This CDR3 comprises 15 residues. The CDR3 nucleotides are TGCAGCGTTGAAGATAAGGGGGGGGCCCGCTATGAGCAGTTCTTC. Translating it yields CSVEDKGGARYEQFF.

This rearrangement joins TRBV6-2 or TRBV6-3 to TRBJ2-5; 7 nucleotides line up with TRBD2. From germline, CDR1 is MNHEY and CDR2 SVGEGT. With 4 bases clipped from V and 9 bases from J, the junction kept 14 bases outside the gene matches. The CDR3 covers 15 residues. DNA of the CDR3: TGTGCCAGCAGTTTGGCGGGAGCCCCCCCCGGTGCCCAGTACTTC. Amino acid sequence: CASSLAGAPPGAQYF.

This clonotype is categorized as medium-sized. The CDR3 spells CASSIQGQAPYEQYF. The DNA of the CDR3 is TGTGCCAGCAGCATCCAGGGACAGGCCCCGTACGAGCAGTACTTC. This chain joins TRBV6-5 and TRBJ2-7; 8 nucleotides align to TRBD1. With 6 bases clipped from V and 4 bases from J, the junction kept 11 bases outside the gene matches. This CDR3 contains 15 residues. Germline CDR1 and CDR2: MNHEY and SVGAGI.

This clonotype is medium-sized (0.01 to 0.1%). The chain recombines TRBV12-3 or TRBV12-4 with TRBJ2-2, with a possible D match to TRBD1 (6 bases). This CDR3 is 13 amino acids long. V lost 8 bases and J lost 6, with 13 bases in between. The CDR3 sequence is CASWAGVAGELFF. The CDR3 DNA follows: TGTGCCAGCTGGGCAGGGGTGGCCGGGGAGCTGTTTTTT.